Following are 25 T cell receptor beta chains from one sample sequenced in a study of regulatory dendritic cells for organ transplantation. This table comes from immunoSEQ multiplex PCR, and its TCRdb copy is limited to in-frame clones, with some not included. The repertoire consists of more than 10,000 clones, with roughly three quarters occurring once and the leading ten covering about 1%. These receptors' targets are unknown. CFSE-labeled sorted T cells met regulatory or mature dendritic cells for over 4 days. Material: naive CD8+ T cells from blood cultured with regulatory dendritic cells. Subset meaning: CD45RA+ naive T cells. These receptors all stem from a human donor in good health.

The chain is built from TRBV6-5 and TRBJ1-2; TRBD1 aligns across 8 bases. V lost 7 bases and J lost 5; bases outside the gene matches: 9. This CDR3 contains 14 residues. Germline CDR1 reads MNHEY; CDR2 reads SVGAGI. The CDR3 protein is CASTLRQGAYGYTF. The CDR3 DNA is TGTGCCAGCACTCTCAGGCAGGGGGCATATGGCTACACCTTC.

The chain employs TRBV19 and TRBJ1-1; the D is unclear. This CDR3 spans 14 amino acids. Trimming pared 3 bases from V and 1 base from J, leaving 9 bases between. Germline CDR1 reads LNHDA; CDR2 reads SQIVND (reference sequence). The CDR3 DNA sequence: TGTGCCAGTAGTATTATGGGAGCGAACACTGAAGCTTTCTTT. It translates to CASSIMGANTEAFF.

The table lists this clone with a few counts. The V and J genes are TRBV4-3 and TRBJ2-2, with D possibly being TRBD2 (5 bases). The CDR3 covers 19 residues. From germline, CDR1 is LGHNA and CDR2 YSLEER. Trimming left V 0 bases short and J 1 base short, with 18 bases between. Here the CDR3 reads CASSQDRLARTLNTGELFF. For the CDR3, the DNA is TGCGCCAGCAGCCAAGATAGGCTAGCCCGAACGTTGAACACCGGGGAGCTGTTTTTT.

DNA of the CDR3: TGTGCCAGTAGTAGAGCCAGCACAGATACGCAGTATTTT. This translates into CASSRASTDTQYF. The chain couples TRBV19 to TRBJ2-3, with D unresolved. The CDR3 spans 13 residues. Germline CDR1 LNHDA, CDR2 SQIVND (reference sequence). V was clipped by 4 bases and J by 0 bases, with 5 bases between them.

The chain combines TRBV12-5 with TRBJ1-1; D may be TRBD1 (5 bases). Trimming stripped 2 bases from V and 6 bases from J, with 7 bases between. Germline-derived CDR1 and CDR2 are LGHNT and FRNRAP. CDR3 length equals 12 residues. CDR3 nucleotides: TGTGCTAGTGGTTTGAAAGGGGCTGAAGCTTTCTTT. It yields the protein CASGLKGAEAFF. The full variable domain, its missing parts supplied by reference TRBV12-5 and TRBJ1-1, is DARVTQTPRHKVTEMGQEVTMRCQPILGHNTVFWYRQTMMQGLELLAYFRNRAPLDDSGMPKDRFSAEMPDATLATLKIQPSEPRDSAVYFCASGLKGAEAFFGQGTRLTVV.

The chain is built from TRBV9 and TRBJ2-7, with 7 positions matching TRBD2. Unmatched junction bases numbered 7, after V lost 0 bases and J lost 1 base. The length of the CDR3 is 16 residues. Germline assignment: CDR1 SGDLS and CDR2 YYNGEE. The CDR3 DNA sequence: TGTGCCAGCAGCGTAGGGCTGCTAGCGGTATCCTACGAGCAGTACTTC. It codes for CASSVGLLAVSYEQYF. The full variable domain, rest sourced from reference TRBV9 and TRBJ2-7, is DSGVTQTPKHLITATGQRVTLRCSPRSGDLSVYWYQQSLDQGLQFLIQYYNGEERAKGNILERFSAQQFPDLHSELNLSSLELGDSALYFCASSVGLLAVSYEQYFGPGTRLTVT.

J is TRBJ2-1 and V is TRBV4-3; D remains unclear. The length of the CDR3 is 15 residues. Germline-derived CDR1 and CDR2 are LGHNA and YSLEER. Trimming took 1 base from V and 4 from J, leaving 11 bases between them. The CDR3 DNA reads as TGCGCCAGCAGCCAAGGGAGCGTATCGTACAATGAGCAGTTCTTC. This encodes CASSQGSVSYNEQFF.

The sample holds a few counts of this clone. The genes are TRBV7-6 and TRBJ1-5, with D possibly being TRBD1 (5 bases). V gave up 1 base and J gave up 3 bases, with 10 bases separating them. This CDR3 region has 15 residues. Germline-derived CDR1 and CDR2 are SGHVS and FNYEAQ. CDR3 DNA: TGTGCCAGCAGCTTAGGGGGGGAGATCAATCAGCCCCAGCATTTT. Translation gives CASSLGGEINQPQHF.

As for this clone: Sequence at one end of the junction differs from germline and may be a read error. The chain links TRBV7-7 to TRBJ2-5; D may be TRBD2 (6 bases). The CDR3 runs 16 residues. CDR1 is SSHAT, CDR2 FNYEAQ, per germline (reference sequence). The CDR3 nucleotides are TGTGCTAGCAGCTTAGTATCGGGGGACCCCGTGGAGACCCAGTACTTC. This gives the protein CASSLVSGDPVETQYF.

The genes are TRBV4-3 and TRBJ2-5; 9 nucleotides line up with TRBD1. The germline V gene has CDR1 LGHNA and CDR2 YSLEER. V dropped 0 bases and J dropped 4; count of bases not matched to a gene: 3. The CDR3 loop spans 15 amino acids. CDR3 sequence (DNA): TGCGCCAGCAGCCAAGACCAGACAGGGGGAGAGACCCAGTACTTC. Protein sequence: CASSQDQTGGETQYF.

This clone was seen once. The V call is TRBV5-6, the J call TRBJ2-3, with 9 bases aligning to TRBD1. The CDR3 totals 14 residues. Germline V CDR1 and CDR2: SGHDT, YYEEEE. V lost 3 bases and J lost 5; bases outside the gene matches: 4. CDR3 sequence reads: CASSYGTGRDTQYF. The CDR3 nucleotides are TGTGCCAGCAGCTACGGGACAGGGCGAGATACGCAGTATTTT.

In its sample, this clone was seen a few times. The rearrangement joins TRBV7-8 to TRBJ2-3; 11 bases match TRBD2. Germline V lookup: CDR1 SGHVS, CDR2 FQNEAQ. Trimming removed 4 bases from V and 1 base from J; junction bases left unmatched: 10. The CDR3 is 18 amino acids. In DNA, the CDR3 is TGTGCCAGCAGCTCCATTCTTTCGACTAGCGGGGGCACAGATACGCAGTATTTT. This gives the protein CASSSILSTSGGTDTQYF.

The chain carries TRBV6-5 and TRBJ1-2, with 7 bases that match TRBD1. From germline, CDR1 is MNHEY and CDR2 SVGAGI. There are 12 residues in the CDR3. The trim removed 8 bases at V and 6 bases at J, leaving 6 bases unmatched. The CDR3 reads CASRQGINGYTF. The DNA for the CDR3 is TGTGCCAGCCGACAGGGTATAAATGGCTACACCTTC.

This clone was seen a few times. The rearrangement uses TRBV7-9 and TRBJ2-2; tentatively, D is TRBD1 (6 bases). CDR1 SEHNR and CDR2 FQNEAQ come from the germline V gene (reference sequence). The CDR3 sequence is 15 residues long. Deletions cut 1 base from V and 7 bases from J, with 13 bases between. DNA for the CDR3: TGTGCCAGCAGCTTAGGTCAACAGGGTATCGGGGAGCTGTTTTTT. Protein: CASSLGQQGIGELFF. The whole variable domain, remainder taken from reference TRBV7-9 and TRBJ2-2, is DTGVSQNPRHKITKRGQNVTFRCDPISEHNRLYWYRQTLGQGPEFLTYFQNEAQLEKSRLLSDRFSAERPKGSFSTLEIQRTEQGDSAMYLCASSLGQQGIGELFFGEGSRLTVL.

The rearrangement links TRBV19 to TRBJ2-3, with D uncertain. V shed 7 bases and J shed 0 bases, with 14 bases lying between them. The CDR3 runs to 15 residues. Looked up from germline, CDR1 is LNHDA and CDR2 is SQIVND (reference sequence). The CDR3: CASKERQTSTDTQYF. The CDR3 bases are TGTGCCAGTAAGGAGAGGCAGACTAGCACAGATACGCAGTATTTT.

The chain joins TRBV6-1 to TRBJ2-3; TRBD2 might be the D (6 bases). Germline-derived CDR1 and CDR2 are MNHNS and SASEGT. Trimming stripped 7 bases from V and 1 base from J, with 15 bases between. The CDR3 is 15 amino acids. The CDR3 spells CASISGTLRTDTQYF. Written as DNA, the CDR3 is TGTGCCAGCATATCCGGGACTCTTCGCACAGATACGCAGTATTTT.

This chain connects TRBV10-3 to TRBJ1-4; 9 bases are shared with TRBD1. With 3 bases clipped from V and 5 bases from J, the junction kept 7 bases outside the gene matches. Germline CDR1 ENHRY, CDR2 SYGVKD. This CDR3 has 16 amino acids. In nucleotides, the CDR3 is TGTGCCATCAGTGATACAGGGGGCGGTGAAAATGAAAAACTGTTTTTT. Translating gives CAISDTGGGENEKLFF.

The V and J genes are TRBV10-3 and TRBJ2-7, with 7 bases that match TRBD1. The J segment lost 0 bases and the V segment lost 0 bases, leaving 2 bases of the junction unmatched. Germline V gene data show CDR1 as ENHRY and CDR2 as SYGVKD. This CDR3 is built from 15 residues. The chain's CDR3 is CAISESRDSSYEQYF. CDR3 coding DNA: TGTGCCATCAGTGAGTCCCGGGACAGCTCCTACGAGCAGTACTTC.

In nucleotides, the CDR3 is TGTGCCAGCAGACACGGACAGGGAAGCACTGAAGCTTTCTTT. Translating gives CASRHGQGSTEAFF. The chain has TRBV5-6 and TRBJ1-1; 8 bases align to TRBD1. The germline V gene has CDR1 SGHDT and CDR2 YYEEEE. V lost 5 bases and J lost 4; bases outside the gene matches: 7. This CDR3 has 14 amino acids. The variable domain in full, completed from reference TRBV5-6 and TRBJ1-1, reads DAGVTQSPTHLIKTRGQQVTLRCSPKSGHDTVSWYQQALGQGPQFIFQYYEEEERQRGNFPDRFSGHQFPNYSSELNVNALLLGDSALYLCASRHGQGSTEAFFGQGTRLTVV.

The chain carries TRBV9 and TRBJ2-3, with 8 bases lining up with TRBD2. The V segment lost 0 bases and the J segment 2 bases; nucleotides outside the gene matches: 2. This CDR3 region has 15 residues. CDR1 is SGDLS and CDR2 is YYNGEE in the germline V gene. The CDR3 DNA follows: TGTGCCAGCAGCGTAGGCGGGGGGCCCACAGATACGCAGTATTTT. Amino acids: CASSVGGGPTDTQYF.

V is TRBV5-8 and J is TRBJ2-3; 8 bases map to TRBD2. The CDR3 covers 17 residues. Germline-derived CDR1 and CDR2 are SGHTS and YDEGEE. V lost 0 bases and J lost 1; bases outside the gene matches: 7. CDR3 sequence: CASSLASAGAGTDTQYF. CDR3 bases: TGTGCCAGCAGCTTGGCCTCAGCGGGGGCGGGCACAGATACGCAGTATTTT.

The J gene is TRBJ2-3, the V gene TRBV7-2, with unresolved D. This CDR3 is 14 amino acids long. The V and J ends lost 5 bases and 5 bases respectively, with 14 bases between them. Germline lookup yields CDR1 SGHTA and CDR2 FQGNSA. The CDR3 protein is CASSAEDKGDTQYF. The CDR3 DNA follows: TGTGCCAGCAGCGCCGAGGATAAAGGAGATACGCAGTATTTT.

The chain recombines TRBV7-9 with TRBJ1-1; D is uncertain. The CDR3 has 16 amino acids. Trimming shortened V by 4 bases and J by 6 bases, and 21 bases separated the two germline ends. The germline gives CDR1 SEHNR, CDR2 FQNEAQ (reference sequence). The CDR3: CASSSGYSVKHAEAFF. The CDR3 DNA reads as TGTGCCAGCAGCTCGGGATACTCGGTGAAACACGCTGAAGCTTTCTTT.

The V and J genes are TRBV6-5 and TRBJ2-7, with D perhaps TRBD2 (6 bases). This CDR3 has 14 amino acids. Germline CDR1 and CDR2: MNHEY and SVGAGI. Deletions cut 4 bases from V and 1 base from J, with 11 bases between. The CDR3, as DNA: TGTGCCAGCAGTTCCGTGACTAGTTCCTACGAGCAGTACTTC. It encodes CASSSVTSSYEQYF.

The chain uses TRBV6-5 and TRBJ2-7; D is unresolved. The CDR3 contains 13 residues. CDR1 is MNHEY and CDR2 is SVGAGI in the germline V gene. The germline V and J ends were trimmed by 6 bases and 2 bases, with 11 bases remaining between them. DNA of the CDR3: TGTGCCAGCAGCCCCGGTTATCCCTACGAGCAGTACTTC. It yields the protein CASSPGYPYEQYF.